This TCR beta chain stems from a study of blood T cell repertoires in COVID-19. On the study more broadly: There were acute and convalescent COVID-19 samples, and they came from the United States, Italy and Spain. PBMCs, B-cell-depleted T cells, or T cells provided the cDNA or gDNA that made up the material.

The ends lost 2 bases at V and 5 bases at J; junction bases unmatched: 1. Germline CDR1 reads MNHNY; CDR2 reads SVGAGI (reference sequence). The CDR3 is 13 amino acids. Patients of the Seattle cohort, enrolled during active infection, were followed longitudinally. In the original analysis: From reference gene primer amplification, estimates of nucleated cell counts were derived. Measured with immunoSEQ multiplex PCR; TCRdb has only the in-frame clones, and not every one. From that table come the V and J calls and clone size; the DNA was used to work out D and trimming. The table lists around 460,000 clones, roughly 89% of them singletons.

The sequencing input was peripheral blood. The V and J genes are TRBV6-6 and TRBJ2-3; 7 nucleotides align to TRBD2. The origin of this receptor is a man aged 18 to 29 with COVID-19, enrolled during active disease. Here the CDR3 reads CASSYASGDTQYF. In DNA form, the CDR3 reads TGTGCCAGCAGTTACGCTAGCGGAGATACGCAGTATTTT.